The 8 T cell receptor beta chains below were found in one sample sequenced in a study of siplizumab effects on memory and regulatory T cells (dated by TCRdb to between 2018 and 2020). The library was built by means of the immunoSEQ multiplex PCR assay. TCRdb re-hosts the immuneACCESS table, in-frame sequences only. Its copies lack some clones; in the studies checked, an unresolved V gene accounts for under half of them, and the cause for the rest is not known. This sample holds 85,000 to 130,000 clones; around 90% were observed only once. In total, the top ten clones hold around 0.68% of the sample. The sample comprised Tregs sorted from blood. The receptors were gathered from a human donor in good health.

The chain combines TRBV19 with TRBJ1-5; D possibly corresponds to TRBD1 (6 bases). The germline gives CDR1 LNHDA, CDR2 SQIVND (reference sequence). V was clipped by 3 bases and J by 4 bases, with 22 bases between them. This CDR3 is 18 amino acids long. For the CDR3, the DNA is TGTGCCAGTAGTATCAGGCGGGGGTTTCAGGGGCTGAATCAGCCCCAGCATTTT. As protein: CASSIRRGFQGLNQPQHF.

J is TRBJ1-2 and V is TRBV29-1; D is possibly TRBD1 (6 bases). The germline V gene encodes CDR1 SQVTM and CDR2 ANQGSEA. The CDR3 is 11 residues long. V lost 6 bases, J lost 8 bases, and 13 bases lay in between. The CDR3 DNA is TGCAGCGTGCGAGGGGGGCAAGGCTACACCTTC. Amino acid sequence: CSVRGGQGYTF.

The chain recombines TRBV5-1 with TRBJ1-2, with D uncertain. The CDR3 runs 14 residues. Germline CDR1 is SGHRS and CDR2 is YFSETQ. V was trimmed by 0 bases and J by 1 base, leaving 7 bases between them. CDR3 in amino acids: CASSLAGNNYGYTF. CDR3 bases: TGCGCCAGCAGCTTGGCTGGGAATAACTATGGCTACACCTTC. Based on the CDR3 plus reference TRBV5-1 and TRBJ1-2, the full variable domain is KAGVTQTPRYLIKTRGQQVTLSCSPISGHRSVSWYQQTPGQGLQFLFEYFSETQRNKGNFPGRFSGRQFSNSRSEMNVSTLELGDSALYLCASSLAGNNYGYTFGSGTRLTVV.

This chain's CDR3 is CASSLAEEQFF. The CDR3 DNA reads as TGTGCCAGCAGCTTAGCCGAGGAGCAGTTCTTC. The chain links TRBV7-2 to TRBJ2-1; D gene ambiguous. There are 11 residues in the CDR3. V gave up 0 bases and J gave up 10 bases, with 4 bases separating them. Per germline, CDR1 SGHTA and CDR2 FQGNSA.

The chain uses TRBV4-1 and TRBJ2-7; TRBD1 agrees at 7 bases. V dropped 0 bases and J dropped 2; count of bases not matched to a gene: 7. CDR3 size: 16 residues. Germline CDR1 is MGHRA and CDR2 is YSYEKL. CDR3 sequence (DNA): TGCGCCAGCAGCCAAGATTACAGGGGCGGTACCTACGAGCAGTACTTC. Its translation: CASSQDYRGGTYEQYF.

This clone was picked up one time. The J gene is TRBJ1-4, the V gene TRBV18, with 7 bases that match TRBD1. Per germline, CDR1 KGHSH and CDR2 LQKENI. The junction had 7 bases not matched to a gene; V was cut back by 6 bases and J by 0 bases. The CDR3 sequence is 16 residues long. CDR3 bases: TGTGCCAGCTCTCGCAGGGACAGTGCAACTAATGAAAAACTGTTTTTT. Amino acids: CASSRRDSATNEKLFF.

The chain couples TRBV7-2 to TRBJ2-3; D is possibly TRBD2 (6 bases). The CDR3 sequence is 14 residues long. CDR1 and CDR2 (germline): SGHTA, FQGNSA. V lost 8 bases to trimming and J lost 0 bases, with 12 bases between them. Here the CDR3 DNA reads TGTGCCAGCGGTAGCGGTCTCAGCACAGATACGCAGTATTTT. It yields the protein CASGSGLSTDTQYF. Full variable domain (missing parts from reference TRBV7-2 and TRBJ2-3): GAGVSQSPSNKVTEKGKDVELRCDPISGHTALYWYRQSLGQGLEFLIYFQGNSAPDKSGLPSDRFSAERTGGSVSTLTIQRTQQEDSAVYLCASGSGLSTDTQYFGPGTRLTVL.

V gene TRBV9 combines with J gene TRBJ2-5; unclear D gene. With 4 bases removed from V and 5 bases from J, the gap between germline ends came to 9 bases. CDR1 is SGDLS and CDR2 is YYNGEE in the germline V gene. The CDR3 spans 12 residues. The CDR3 DNA follows: TGTGCCAGCAGCACAGATACGGAGACCCAGTACTTC. This codes for CASSTDTETQYF.